A selection of T cell receptor beta chains follows, all from one sample in a study of siplizumab effects on memory and regulatory T cells. Produced via immunoSEQ multiplex PCR; TCRdb's table is partial and in-frame only. The table has around 83,000 clones, 70% to 90% seen once. Sequencing was done on a sample of CD4+ T cells sorted from blood. These receptors were taken from a human donor in good health. CDR3s include the opening cysteine and the closing phenylalanine or tryptophan.

>TRBV10-3|TRBJ1-2
CAISESGRDRGSGYTF
>TRBV25-1|TRBJ2-7
CASSEYSGGDPYEQYF
>TRBV28|TRBJ1-6
CASSPNGVSPLHF
>TRBV29-1|TRBJ1-1
CSTLDRSVNTEAFF
>TRBV29-1|TRBJ2-1
CSAKGELSSYNEQFF
>TRBV9|TRBJ1-1
CASSPHGTEAFF
>TRBV10-1|TRBJ2-7
CASSPGGGGEQYF
>TRBV5-1|TRBJ1-3
CASSLTGEAGNTIYF
>TRBV7-2|TRBJ1-2
CASSRGRGVRGYTF
>TRBV7-3|TRBJ2-1
CASSLTRDFDEQFF
>TRBV5-8|TRBJ2-1
CASSRGSYNEQFF
>TRBV30|TRBJ1-2
CAWSVPGGYTF
>TRBV7-9|TRBJ2-3
CASSRGQQGTGGADTQYF
>TRBV19|TRBJ1-5
CASSYRTDDNQPQHF
>TRBV6-5|TRBJ2-1
CASSYSPSSNEQFF
>TRBV5-1|TRBJ1-4
CASSGQGGNEKLFF
>TRBV9|TRBJ2-1
CASSVEAQGARSEQFF
>TRBV21-1|TRBJ1-1
CASSRPGQMNTEAFF
>TRBV18|TRBJ1-1
CASSRTGVQTVNTEAFF